This TCR beta chain was sequenced for a study of cytomegalovirus exposure and HLA in healthy donors. Germline lookup yields CDR1 LGHNA and CDR2 YSLEER. The CDR3 length is 15 residues. The V end lost 0 bases, the J end lost 5 bases, and 10 bases lay between the germline ends. Amplification used 60 Vbeta primers and 13 Jbeta primers. The table came from immunoSEQ multiplex PCR; TCRdb's copy has only in-frame clones and leaves some out. This table holds roughly 140,000 clones, 82% found once. The sequenced sample was PBMCs. The clonotype originates from a woman aged 45-65 years in good health and CMV-seropositive. The chain employs TRBV4-3 and TRBJ2-2; D might be TRBD2 (6 bases). CDR3 protein: CASSQDPLATGELFF. The CDR3, as DNA: TGCGCCAGCAGCCAAGATCCCCTAGCGACCGGGGAGCTGTTTTTT.